These 13 T cell receptor beta chains were all obtained from the same sample, sequenced in a study of identical twins. TCRdb re-called the 5' RACE reads with MiXCR, one entry per CDR3 protein. Here the sample spans around 550,000 distinct CDR3 sequences, around 15% being singletons. The data were also submitted as part of a second study, on yellow fever vaccine responses in identical twins.

The sequencing sample was made of CD4+ T cells sorted from blood. All receptors derive from a woman aged 18 to 35 in good health.

The rearrangement uses TRBV7-2 and TRBJ2-2; TRBD1 matches at 9 bases. Germline lookup yields CDR1 SGHTA and CDR2 FQGNSA. The V segment lost 4 bases and the J segment 4 bases; nucleotides outside the gene matches: 7. CDR3 size: 16 residues. CDR3: CASSSRQGGSTGELFF. In DNA form, the CDR3 reads TGTGCCAGCAGCTCAAGACAGGGGGGGAGCACCGGGGAGCTGTTTTTT. Based on the CDR3 plus reference TRBV7-2 and TRBJ2-2, the full variable domain is GAGVSQSPSNKVTEKGKDVELRCDPISGHTALYWYRQSLGQGLEFLIYFQGNSAPDKSGLPSDRFSAERTGGSVSTLTIQRTQQEDSAVYLCASSSRQGGSTGELFFGEGSRLTVL.

This clonotype has at least ten counts. V and J are TRBV20-1 and TRBJ2-5; the D is unclear. The germline V gene has CDR1 DFQATT and CDR2 SNEGSKA (reference sequence). This CDR3 has 13 residues. Trimming took 0 bases from V and 3 from J, leaving 8 bases between them. The CDR3 sequence: CSARDRLEETQYF. The CDR3 coding sequence is TGCAGTGCTAGAGATAGGCTGGAAGAGACCCAGTACTTC.

Only a few counts were recorded for this clonotype. The rearrangement uses TRBV4-1 and TRBJ2-1; a possible D gene is TRBD2 (5 bases). Germline-derived CDR1 and CDR2 are MGHRA and YSYEKL. There are 15 residues in the CDR3. Between the trimmed V and J ends, which lost 1 base and 5 bases, there was a span of 12 bases. Here the CDR3 DNA reads TGCGCCAGCAGCCAAGGGAGGACGGTAGACAATGAGCAGTTCTTC. Translation: CASSQGRTVDNEQFF.

About this clonotype itself: At one boundary the junction diverges from the germline segment, which might be a read error. V and J are TRBV7-2 and TRBJ2-3; D may be TRBD2 (6 bases). The CDR3 runs to 13 residues. The germline CDR1 and CDR2 sequences are SGHTA and FQGNSA. The CDR3 region is CASSFTGTENEGF. The CDR3 DNA follows: TGTGCCAGCAGCTTCACCGGGACTGAGAACGAGGGTTTT.

This chain uses TRBV6-1 with TRBJ1-2; D is unclear. From germline, CDR1 is MNHNS and CDR2 SASEGT. The CDR3 covers 13 residues. V was trimmed by 5 bases and J by 4 bases, leaving 11 bases between them. CDR3 in amino acids: CASSRNRPYGYTF. For the CDR3, the DNA is TGTGCCAGCAGTAGAAATAGACCCTATGGCTACACCTTC.

This rearrangement joins TRBV6-1 to TRBJ1-1, with D hard to call. With 7 bases removed from V and 1 base from J, the gap between germline ends came to 16 bases. CDR1 and CDR2 from the germline V gene are MNHNS and SASEGT. There are 15 residues in the CDR3. The CDR3 DNA sequence: TGTGCCAGCACCAGATCTGGACGGTCGAACACTGAAGCTTTCTTT. Amino acid sequence: CASTRSGRSNTEAFF.

V gene TRBV5-5 combines with J gene TRBJ1-1; D not resolved. Per germline, CDR1 SGHKS and CDR2 YYEKEE (reference sequence). V was shortened by 0 bases and J by 8 bases, with 11 bases between the two germline ends. This CDR3 region has 13 residues. CDR3 bases: TGTGCCAGCAGCTTGGATGTCTTTAAGGAAGCTTTCTTT. This sequence encodes CASSLDVFKEAFF. Using reference TRBV5-5 and TRBJ1-1 for the parts outside the CDR3, the full variable domain is DAGVTQSPTHLIKTRGQQVTLRCSPISGHKSVSWYQQVLGQGPQFIFQYYEKEERGRGNFPDRFSARQFPNYSSELNVNALLLGDSALYLCASSLDVFKEAFFGQGTRLTVV.

Concerning this clonotype itself: One junction end disagrees with the germline gene, perhaps due to a read error. V gene TRBV15 combines with J gene TRBJ2-5, with 7 positions matching TRBD1. Germline assignment: CDR1 LNHNV and CDR2 YYDKDF (reference sequence). The CDR3 runs 14 residues. Written as DNA, the CDR3 is TGTGCCACCAGCGGAGAGACAGGGTCGAAGACCCAGTACTTC. It encodes CATSGETGSKTQYF.

This clonotype was observed a few times. The rearrangement joins TRBV19 to TRBJ1-1; 7 positions match TRBD1. Germline V lookup: CDR1 LNHDA, CDR2 SQIVND (reference sequence). The CDR3 spans 15 residues. The V and J ends lost 1 base and 0 bases, in that order; junction bases with no gene match: 2. This CDR3 is CASSIAGQLNTEAFF. The CDR3, as DNA: TGTGCCAGTAGTATAGCGGGACAGCTGAACACTGAAGCTTTCTTT.

This clonotype was picked up a small number of times. The J gene is TRBJ1-6, the V gene TRBV12-3 or TRBV12-4; D is uncertain. Deletions cut 7 bases from V and 7 bases from J, with 23 bases between. This CDR3 has 17 amino acids. CDR3 region: CASTKSPSGVSNSPLHF. CDR3 bases: TGTGCCAGCACCAAGTCCCCTTCAGGTGTCAGCAATTCACCCCTCCACTTT.

The rearrangement joins TRBV12-3 or TRBV12-4 to TRBJ2-3; possibly TRBD2 for D (5 bases). This CDR3 comprises 13 residues. Trimming shortened V by 8 bases and J by 6 bases, and 15 bases separated the two germline ends. CDR3 loop: CASRGPVRDTQYF. As DNA, the CDR3 is TGTGCCAGCCGAGGGCCGGTGAGGGATACGCAGTATTTT.

The table lists this clonotype with a few counts. The chain combines TRBV6-1 with TRBJ1-1, with D perhaps TRBD1 (5 bases). Trimming removed 7 bases at V and 0 bases at J, with 9 bases between. CDR3 length equals 13 residues. Germline V gene sequence: CDR1 MNHNS, CDR2 SASEGT. The CDR3 bases are TGTGCCAGCAACCGGGGCATGAACACTGAAGCTTTCTTT. Encoded protein: CASNRGMNTEAFF.

The chain is built from TRBV10-2 and TRBJ1-5; 11 nucleotides align to TRBD1. The V segment lost 5 bases and the J segment 7 bases; nucleotides outside the gene matches: 4. This CDR3 region has 14 residues. Germline values: CDR1 WSHSY, CDR2 SAAADI. CDR3 protein: CASSQDRGRQPQHF. DNA for the CDR3: TGCGCCAGCAGTCAGGACAGGGGGCGACAGCCCCAGCATTTT.